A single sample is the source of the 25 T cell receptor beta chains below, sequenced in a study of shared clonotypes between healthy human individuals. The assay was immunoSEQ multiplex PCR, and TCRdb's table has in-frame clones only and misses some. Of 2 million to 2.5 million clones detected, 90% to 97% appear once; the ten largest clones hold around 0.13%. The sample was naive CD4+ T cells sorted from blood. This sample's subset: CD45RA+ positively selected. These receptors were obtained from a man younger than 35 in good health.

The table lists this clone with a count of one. Written as DNA, the CDR3 is TGTGCCAGCAGTTACCGAGGGGGCTGGAGATCTGAAGCTTTCTTT. This encodes CASSYRGGWRSEAFF. The genes are TRBV6-5 and TRBJ1-1; 7 bases match TRBD1. Germline CDR1 reads MNHEY; CDR2 reads SVGAGI. The V and J ends lost 2 bases and 6 bases, in that order; junction bases with no gene match: 9. The CDR3 has 15 residues.

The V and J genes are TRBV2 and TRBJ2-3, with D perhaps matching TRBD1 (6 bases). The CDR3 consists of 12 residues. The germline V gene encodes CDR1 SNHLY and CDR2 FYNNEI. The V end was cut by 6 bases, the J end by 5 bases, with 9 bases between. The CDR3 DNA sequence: TGTGCCAGCAGGGAGACAGGAGATACGCAGTATTTT. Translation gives CASRETGDTQYF.

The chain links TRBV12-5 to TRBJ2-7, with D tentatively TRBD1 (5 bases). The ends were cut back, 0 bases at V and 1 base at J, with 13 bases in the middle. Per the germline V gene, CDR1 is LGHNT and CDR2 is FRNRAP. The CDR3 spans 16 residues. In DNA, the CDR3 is TGTGCTAGTGGTTTGGTACAGTCGGACAAGTCCTACGAGCAGTACTTC. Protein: CASGLVQSDKSYEQYF.

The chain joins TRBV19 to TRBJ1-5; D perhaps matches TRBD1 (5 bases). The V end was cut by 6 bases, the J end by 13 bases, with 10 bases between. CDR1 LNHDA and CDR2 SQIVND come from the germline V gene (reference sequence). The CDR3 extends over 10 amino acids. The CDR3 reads CASSSGTQHF. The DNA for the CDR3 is TGTGCCAGTAGCAGCGGGACGCAGCATTTT.

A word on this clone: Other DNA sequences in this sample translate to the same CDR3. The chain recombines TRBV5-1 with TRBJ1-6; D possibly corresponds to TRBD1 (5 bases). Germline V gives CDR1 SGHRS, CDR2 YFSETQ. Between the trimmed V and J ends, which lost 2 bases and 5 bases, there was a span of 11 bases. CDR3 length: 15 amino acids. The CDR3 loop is CASSLGTGHNSPLHF. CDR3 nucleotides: TGCGCCAGCAGCTTAGGGACCGGCCATAATTCACCCCTCCACTTT.

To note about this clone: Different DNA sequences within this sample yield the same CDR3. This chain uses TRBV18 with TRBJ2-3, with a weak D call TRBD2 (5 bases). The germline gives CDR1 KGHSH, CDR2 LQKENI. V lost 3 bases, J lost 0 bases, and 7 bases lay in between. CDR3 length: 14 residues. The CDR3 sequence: CASSPRTSTDTQYF. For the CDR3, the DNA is TGTGCCAGCTCACCTAGGACTAGCACAGATACGCAGTATTTT.

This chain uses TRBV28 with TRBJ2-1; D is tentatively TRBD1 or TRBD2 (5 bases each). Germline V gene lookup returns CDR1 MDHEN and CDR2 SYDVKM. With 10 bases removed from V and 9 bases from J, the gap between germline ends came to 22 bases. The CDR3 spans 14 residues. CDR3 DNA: TGTGCCACCTACGGGGCTAGCAGGAGTGGTGAGCAGTTCTTC. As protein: CATYGASRSGEQFF.

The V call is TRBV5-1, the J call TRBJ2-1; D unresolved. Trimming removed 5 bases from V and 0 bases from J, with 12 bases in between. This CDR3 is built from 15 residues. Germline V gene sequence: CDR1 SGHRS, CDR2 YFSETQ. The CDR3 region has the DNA TGCGCCAGCAGAAATGACGGAAGCTCCTACAATGAGCAGTTCTTC. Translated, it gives CASRNDGSSYNEQFF.

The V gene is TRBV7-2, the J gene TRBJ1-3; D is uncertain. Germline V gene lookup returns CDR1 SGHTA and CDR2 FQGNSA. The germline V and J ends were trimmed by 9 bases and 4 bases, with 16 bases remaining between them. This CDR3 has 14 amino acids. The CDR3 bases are TGTGCCAGTTCCTCCCTCGTGGGAGGAAACACCATATATTTT. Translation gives CASSSLVGGNTIYF.

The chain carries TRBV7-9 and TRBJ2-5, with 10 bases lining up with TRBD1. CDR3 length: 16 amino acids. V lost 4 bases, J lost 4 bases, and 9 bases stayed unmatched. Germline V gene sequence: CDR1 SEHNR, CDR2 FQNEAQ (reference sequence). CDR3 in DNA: TGTGCCAGCAGCTCTCTAGGACAGGGGGACGGAGAGACCCAGTACTTC. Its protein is CASSSLGQGDGETQYF.

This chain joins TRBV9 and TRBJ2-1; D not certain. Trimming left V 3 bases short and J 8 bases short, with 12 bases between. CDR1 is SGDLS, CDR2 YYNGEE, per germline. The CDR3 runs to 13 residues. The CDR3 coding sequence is TGTGCCAGCAGCGCCGCAGGCGCATATGAGCAGTTCTTC. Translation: CASSAAGAYEQFF.

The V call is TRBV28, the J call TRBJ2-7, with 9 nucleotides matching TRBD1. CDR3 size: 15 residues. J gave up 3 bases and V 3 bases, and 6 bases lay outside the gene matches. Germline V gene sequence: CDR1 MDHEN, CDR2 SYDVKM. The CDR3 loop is CASSFIGTGNYEQYF. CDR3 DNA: TGTGCCAGCAGTTTTATAGGGACAGGGAACTACGAGCAGTACTTC.

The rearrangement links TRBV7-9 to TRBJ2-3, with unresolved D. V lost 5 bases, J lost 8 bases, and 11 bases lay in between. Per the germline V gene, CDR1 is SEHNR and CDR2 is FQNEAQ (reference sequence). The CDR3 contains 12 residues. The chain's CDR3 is CASSLDLATQYF. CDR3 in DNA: TGTGCCAGCAGCCTCGACCTTGCTACGCAGTATTTT.

The chain's CDR3 is CASSYVAARGNQPQHF. The CDR3 coding sequence is TGTGCCAGCAGTTACGTGGCAGCCCGTGGGAATCAGCCCCAGCATTTT. The chain has TRBV6-6 and TRBJ1-5; D gene ambiguous. Trimming pared 2 bases from V and 4 bases from J, leaving 15 bases between. The CDR3 covers 16 residues. From germline, CDR1 is MNHNY and CDR2 SVGAGI (reference sequence).

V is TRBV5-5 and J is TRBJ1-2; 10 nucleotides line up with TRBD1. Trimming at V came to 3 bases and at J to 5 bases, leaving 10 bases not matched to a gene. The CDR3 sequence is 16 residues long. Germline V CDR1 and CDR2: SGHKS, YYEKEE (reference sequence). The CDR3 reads CASSYYGTGVLYGYTF. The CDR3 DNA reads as TGTGCCAGCAGCTACTACGGGACAGGGGTCCTGTATGGCTACACCTTC. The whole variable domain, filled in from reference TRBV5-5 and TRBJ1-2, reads DAGVTQSPTHLIKTRGQQVTLRCSPISGHKSVSWYQQVLGQGPQFIFQYYEKEERGRGNFPDRFSARQFPNYSSELNVNALLLGDSALYLCASSYYGTGVLYGYTFGSGTRLTVV.

The CDR3 loop is CASSYSGTGWSTEAFF. CDR3 bases: TGTGCCAGCAGTTACTCAGGGACGGGTTGGTCCACTGAAGCTTTCTTT. The V gene is TRBV6-5, the J gene TRBJ1-1; D is perhaps TRBD1 (5 bases). The germline V gene has CDR1 MNHEY and CDR2 SVGAGI. Trimming removed 0 bases at V and 4 bases at J, with 15 bases between. The CDR3 loop spans 16 amino acids.

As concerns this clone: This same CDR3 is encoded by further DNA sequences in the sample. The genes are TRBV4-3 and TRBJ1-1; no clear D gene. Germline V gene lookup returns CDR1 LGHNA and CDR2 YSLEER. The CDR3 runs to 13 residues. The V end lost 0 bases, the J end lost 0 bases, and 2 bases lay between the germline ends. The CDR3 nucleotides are TGCGCCAGCAGCCAAGATTTGAACACTGAAGCTTTCTTT. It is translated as CASSQDLNTEAFF.

CDR3 loop: CASRGDGYGYTF. CDR3 nucleotides: TGTGCCAGCAGAGGTGACGGCTATGGCTACACCTTC. The chain couples TRBV6-1 to TRBJ1-2; D not certain. This CDR3 contains 12 residues. CDR1 MNHNS and CDR2 SASEGT come from the germline V gene. V lost 6 bases and J 4 bases, leaving 9 bases between the germline ends.

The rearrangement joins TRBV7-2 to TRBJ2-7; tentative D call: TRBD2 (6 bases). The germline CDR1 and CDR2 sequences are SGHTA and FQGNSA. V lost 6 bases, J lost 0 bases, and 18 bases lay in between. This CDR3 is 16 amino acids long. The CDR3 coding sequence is TGTGCCAGCAGTCAAACCGGGACTCTCTACTCCTACGAGCAGTACTTC. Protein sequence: CASSQTGTLYSYEQYF.

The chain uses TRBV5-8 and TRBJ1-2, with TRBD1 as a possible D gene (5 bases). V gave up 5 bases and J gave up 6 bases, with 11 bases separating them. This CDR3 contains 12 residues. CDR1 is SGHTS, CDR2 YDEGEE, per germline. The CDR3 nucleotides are TGTGCCAGCAGAAGACCGGGGGATGGCTACACCTTC. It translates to CASRRPGDGYTF.

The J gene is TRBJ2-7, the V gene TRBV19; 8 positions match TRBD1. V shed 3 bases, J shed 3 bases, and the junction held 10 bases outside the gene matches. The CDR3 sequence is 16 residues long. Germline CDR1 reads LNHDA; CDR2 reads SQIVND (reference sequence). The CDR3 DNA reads TGTGCCAGTAGTATTAGGGGAGAACAGGGGGGCTACGAGCAGTACTTC. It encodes CASSIRGEQGGYEQYF.

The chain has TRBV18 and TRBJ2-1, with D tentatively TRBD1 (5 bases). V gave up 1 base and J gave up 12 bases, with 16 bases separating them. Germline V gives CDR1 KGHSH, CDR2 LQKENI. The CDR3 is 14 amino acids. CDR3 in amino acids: CASSPRAGNRTQFF. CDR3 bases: TGTGCCAGCTCACCACGGGCAGGGAATAGGACGCAGTTCTTC.

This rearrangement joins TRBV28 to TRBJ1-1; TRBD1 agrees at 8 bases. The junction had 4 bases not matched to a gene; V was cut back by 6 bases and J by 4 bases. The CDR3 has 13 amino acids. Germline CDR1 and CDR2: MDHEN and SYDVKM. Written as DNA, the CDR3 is TGTGCCAGCAGACAGGGGGGCCTCACTGAAGCTTTCTTT. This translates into CASRQGGLTEAFF.

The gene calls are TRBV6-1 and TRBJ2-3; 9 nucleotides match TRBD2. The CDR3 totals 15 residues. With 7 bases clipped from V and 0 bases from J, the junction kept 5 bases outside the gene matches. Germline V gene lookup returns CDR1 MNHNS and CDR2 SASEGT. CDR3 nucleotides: TGTGCCAGCACGCGGGGGGGCCGCAGCACAGATACGCAGTATTTT. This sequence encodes CASTRGGRSTDTQYF.

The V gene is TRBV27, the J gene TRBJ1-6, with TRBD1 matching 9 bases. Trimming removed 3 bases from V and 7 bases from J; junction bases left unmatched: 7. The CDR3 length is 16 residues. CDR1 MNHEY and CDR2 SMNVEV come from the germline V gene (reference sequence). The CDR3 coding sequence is TGTGCCAGCAGTTTCGAGGAAGGGACAGGGAATTCACCCCTCCACTTT. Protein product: CASSFEEGTGNSPLHF.